The clone carrying this TCR beta chain was recorded at least ten times. The entry originates in a study of T cells in Graves' hyperthyroidism and ophthalmopathy. Amplification of TCR beta CDR3 regions was performed using RNA transcripts as template. The HTBI primer set drove a first-round RT-PCR of the TCR CDR3. TCRdb analysed the multiplex PCR reads with MiXCR anew, one entry per CDR3 protein. The data show 500,000 to 650,000 distinct CDR3 sequences, with 14% seen just once and roughly 14% held by the top ten. Calling Graves' hyperthyroidism stable meant ophthalmopathy did not progress within 18 months. These patients, aged 18 to 65, had recently diagnosed hyperthyroidism lasting under 2 months. Trimming left V 4 bases short and J 3 bases short, with 10 bases between. There are 13 residues in the CDR3. Germline values: CDR1 SGHTA, CDR2 FQGNSA.

This clonotype originated in a woman aged 35 to 49 with Graves' hyperthyroidism. The chain uses TRBV7-2 and TRBJ2-7; D gene unclear. Sequenced material: blood. The CDR3 DNA is TGTGCCAGCAGCTCTCGAGTACACTACGAGCAGTACTTC. Amino acid sequence: CASSSRVHYEQYF.